This T cell receptor beta chain was observed in a study of T cells after yellow fever vaccination. Using its own MiXCR run on the 5' RACE reads, TCRdb lists one record per CDR3 protein. The table has 300,000 to 400,000 distinct CDR3 sequences, 8.5% to 9% seen once; the top ten hold 15% to 20%. The CDR3 has 14 amino acids. CDR1 and CDR2 from the germline V gene are SGHAT and FQDESV (reference sequence). Trimming stripped 5 bases from V and 0 bases from J, with 10 bases between. Study results and limitations: High-abundance clonotypes from the bulk population could contaminate FACS-sorted repertoires.

Ten or more counts support this clonotype. Its antigen is unknown. The clonotype originates from a man between 18 and 35 years old who received the YFV17D yellow fever vaccine. Sequenced here: PBMCs, sampled on the day of the first yellow fever vaccination. The chain links TRBV11-1 to TRBJ1-1, with D possibly being TRBD1 (6 bases). The CDR3 coding sequence is TGTGCCAGCAGCCGCGGACAGCTGAACACTGAAGCTTTCTTT. Encoded protein: CASSRGQLNTEAFF. Together with reference TRBV11-1 and TRBJ1-1, the CDR3 gives the full variable domain: EAEVAQSPRYKITEKSQAVAFWCDPISGHATLYWYRQILGQGPELLVQFQDESVVDDSQLPKDRFSAERLKGVDSTLKIQPAELGDSAMYLCASSRGQLNTEAFFGQGTRLTVV.